This T cell receptor beta chain was captured in a study of blood T cell repertoires in COVID-19 (TCRdb year 2020). Background for the entire study: The collaborator samples originated in the United States, Italy and Spain and spanned the acute and convalescent phases of COVID-19. The sample metadata nearly always contained a de-identified subject ID, COVID-19 status, age in years and sex. Samples came from the ongoing ImmuneRACE study (first 160 participants) plus 1,254 subjects from 6 global collaborators. Where HLA class I and class II types were available, the types were taken from metadata supplied by the sample provider, not from assay-based typing. Deeply sampled blood TCRbeta repertoires from subjects exposed to, actively infected with, or recovered from COVID-19 were included in the dataset. A freely available public database, intended as a resource for researchers studying the immune response to SARS-CoV-2, is where the repertoires were released. The material from the prospective study consisted of cDNA or gDNA derived from T cells, B-cell-depleted T cells, or PBMCs.

Each collaborating institution followed its own protocols to collect whole blood in K2EDTA tubes. For TCRbeta analysis, collaborators shipped samples in one of three forms: frozen whole blood, isolated PBMCs, or DNA extracted from either of those sample types. Broad study findings and their caveats: The amount of clinical and demographic metadata varied by source and participant and was provided uncurated.

Its CDR3 holds 14 amino acids, cysteine through phenylalanine. The read is trimmed to its CDR3 DNA, 42 bases read in frame from base 1. CDR1 and CDR2, looked up from the germline V gene (reference sequence), are MNHNY and SVGAGI. Trimming removed 6 bases from V and 6 bases from J, leaving 15 bases between the germline ends. TCRbeta CDR3 regions were amplified from genomic DNA using the immunoSEQ Assay, a bias-controlled multiplex PCR. The paper's processing steps were these. Nucleated cell counts per sample were estimated from amplification of reference gene primers within the assay. To quantify the absolute abundance of each unique TCRbeta CDR3 rearrangement, sequence reads were collapsed and filtered. Productive Simpson clonality was computed per sample as the square root of Simpson's diversity index over productive rearrangements. TCRdb mirrors the immuneACCESS table, restricted to in-frame sequences. Some clones are absent from its copies; in checked studies, under half trace to an unresolved V gene, and the reason for the others is unknown. Clone size and V and J calls were adopted from that table, with D and trimming inferred from the DNA. The sample includes 55,000 to 75,000 clones, with roughly 86% observed a single time. The biggest ten clones account for approximately 1.3% of the sample.

As for this clone: Its recognized antigen is unknown. The record has no base qualities; no much larger clone is one base away.

The chain employs TRBV6-6 and TRBJ2-4; a weak D assignment points to TRBD2 (7 bases agree). Material: peripheral blood. This receptor was identified in a man in his sixties with acute or convalescent COVID-19. The CDR3 in this case is CASRPTGRGNIQYF. The nucleotides are TGTGCCAGCAGACCTACAGGGAGGGGAAACATTCAGTACTTC.